What follows is one TCR beta chain and its context. Losses at the gene ends were 4 bases for V and 7 bases for J; bases not matched to a gene: 4. The CDR3 runs 12 residues. CDR1 is SGHKS, CDR2 YYEKEE, per germline (reference sequence). Profiling relied on immunoSEQ multiplex PCR, and the TCRdb table lists in-frame clones only, not all of them. Of about 100,000 clones listed, 92% are singletons. This specimen belongs to a study of control samples from healthy donors and cancer patients. The receptor comes from a woman in her late teens or twenties in good health. Sample: blood. The chain couples TRBV5-5 to TRBJ1-2; 7 nucleotides line up with TRBD1. Here the CDR3 reads CASSPTGSGYTF. The CDR3 nucleotides read TGTGCCAGCAGCCCGACAGGGAGTGGCTACACCTTC.